This TCR beta chain was recovered during a study of regulatory T cells in long-lasting Graves disease. The time point: newly diagnosed GD, antithyroid drugs for less than 3 months. The TCR library was prepared using RNA isolated from PBMCs. This clonotype was seen more than once but under ten times. The antigen is undetermined. iRepertoire HTBI primers and Arm-PCR of CDR3 regions built TCR beta libraries. TCRdb ran MiXCR on the multiplex PCR reads and lists one entry per CDR3 protein. The data show around 500,000 distinct CDR3 sequences, roughly a sixth seen once. Regarding the study as a whole: There was favoring of TRBV28, TRBJ1-2 and TRBJ2-5 in persistent disease. Persistent Graves' disease cases displayed lower TCR diversity than newly diagnosed ones.

The CDR3 loop spans 17 amino acids. Per germline, CDR1 SGHNT and CDR2 YYREEE (reference sequence). With V trimmed by 0 bases and J by 4 bases, 7 bases remained unmatched. These data were also filed under a second study, of T cells in Graves' hyperthyroidism and ophthalmopathy. That work adds: Patients showing uncontrolled infection, other autoimmune disease, pregnancy or lactation were ineligible.

This TCR was sampled from a woman aged 40-65 years with Graves disease. The sequenced sample was peripheral blood mononuclear cells (PBMCs), obtained at new diagnosis, from a patient treated with antithyroid drugs. This chain joins TRBV5-4 and TRBJ2-3; 11 bases line up with TRBD2. CDR3 sequence: CASSLALAGGDPDTQYF. CDR3 nucleotides: TGTGCCAGCAGCTTGGCCCTAGCGGGGGGCGACCCAGATACGCAGTATTTT.